These 23 T cell receptor beta chains originate from one sample sequenced in a study of beta chain features in type 1 diabetes. Study outcomes and limitations: Shorter TCRB CDR3s, moderately but significantly so, were found in Type 1 diabetes patients in all four CD4+ subsets.

The antigens for these receptors are not known. Expressed TCRB transcripts were sequenced, since all the RNA that had been isolated was reverse transcribed. Profiled with immunoSEQ multiplex PCR; TCRdb holds only in-frame clones, not every one. The data contain 250,000 or so clones, approximately 13% of them seen just once; the ten biggest clones take up around 0.019%. The material sequenced was naive CD4+ T cells from blood. These TCRs come from a man aged 25-45 years with type 1 diabetes.

The chain recombines TRBV27 with TRBJ2-7, with 10 nucleotides matching TRBD1. CDR1 and CDR2 from the germline V gene are MNHEY and SMNVEV (reference sequence). The length of the CDR3 is 15 residues. After removal of 6 bases from V and 9 bases from J, the junction contained 14 bases not matched to a gene. This CDR3 reads CASRTVPGQGLRQYF. The CDR3 DNA is TGTGCCAGCAGGACCGTCCCGGGACAGGGGCTCAGGCAGTACTTC.

This rearrangement joins TRBV7-2 to TRBJ2-5; 8 nucleotides match TRBD2. Looked up from germline, CDR1 is SGHTA and CDR2 is FQGNSA. The V gene end was trimmed by 5 bases and the J gene end by 1 base; junction bases not matched to a gene: 9. The CDR3 runs to 16 residues. The CDR3 here is CASSLTTSGGQETQYF. The CDR3 DNA reads TGTGCCAGCAGCCTCACGACGAGCGGGGGCCAAGAGACCCAGTACTTC.

This clone was detected a few times. V gene TRBV6-5 combines with J gene TRBJ1-3, with TRBD1 as a possible D gene (6 bases). CDR3 length: 16 amino acids. The ends were cut back, 0 bases at V and 2 bases at J, with 11 bases in the middle. In germline, CDR1 is MNHEY, CDR2 SVGAGI. The DNA for the CDR3 is TGTGCCAGCAGTTACTCGGGCAGGGGAGCTGGAAACACCATATATTTT. It encodes CASSYSGRGAGNTIYF.

This clone was seen a handful of times. This chain uses TRBV25-1 with TRBJ2-7; D perhaps matches TRBD2 (5 bases). The germline CDR1 and CDR2 sequences are MGHDK and SYGVNS. The V end lost 1 base, the J end lost 9 bases, and 22 bases lay between the germline ends. This CDR3 region has 16 residues. CDR3 sequence: CASSESGWAASFRQYF. In DNA form, the CDR3 reads TGTGCCAGCAGTGAATCGGGGTGGGCAGCATCTTTTAGGCAGTACTTC.

This clone was counted a few times. V and J are TRBV30 and TRBJ2-3, with TRBD2 matching over 11 bases. V lost 3 bases and J lost 4; bases outside the gene matches: 6. The CDR3 sequence is 15 residues long. CDR1 GTSNPN and CDR2 SVGIG come from the germline V gene (reference sequence). CDR3 region: CAWSETSGAPDTQYF. The CDR3 DNA follows: TGTGCCTGGAGCGAGACTAGCGGGGCGCCAGATACGCAGTATTTT.

This clone was observed a few times. V is TRBV30 and J is TRBJ2-3; the match to TRBD1 covers 7 bases. Germline CDR1 and CDR2: GTSNPN and SVGIG (reference sequence). The CDR3 covers 14 residues. Germline trimming cut 0 bases from V and 3 bases from J; bases unmatched to any gene: 3. The CDR3 spells CAWSVIRGTDTQYF. CDR3 coding DNA: TGTGCCTGGAGTGTAATCAGGGGGACAGATACGCAGTATTTT.

Only a few counts were recorded for this clone. This rearrangement joins TRBV6-5 to TRBJ1-2; TRBD1 matches at 7 bases. The CDR3 is made up of 14 amino acids. J was trimmed by 8 bases and V by 0 bases; bases with no gene match: 6. Germline CDR1 reads MNHEY; CDR2 reads SVGAGI. In DNA, the CDR3 is TGTGCCAGCAGTTACTCAGAGACAGGGAGCGGCTACACCTTC. It encodes CASSYSETGSGYTF.

In its sample, this clone was seen a few times. This chain links TRBV10-3 with TRBJ2-3; 7 nucleotides agree with TRBD1. The CDR3 has 14 amino acids. CDR1 and CDR2 from the germline V gene are ENHRY and SYGVKD. Trimming cost V 10 bases and J 3 bases; bases outside gene matches: 10. CDR3 residues: CATASQGQTDTQYF. The CDR3 DNA is TGTGCCACCGCTTCTCAGGGACAGACAGATACGCAGTATTTT.

This clone was seen just once. This chain uses TRBV5-6 with TRBJ2-7; perhaps TRBD1 as D (6 bases). Trimming pared 0 bases from V and 3 bases from J, leaving 13 bases between. This CDR3 spans 15 amino acids. Germline V CDR1 and CDR2: SGHDT, YYEEEE. DNA for the CDR3: TGTGCCAGCAGCTTGGGGGGTACAGGGAACTACGAGCAGTACTTC. This sequence encodes CASSLGGTGNYEQYF.

This clone was recorded a few times. Written as DNA, the CDR3 is TGTGCCTGGAGTCTGGGGGGTACTGAAGCTTTCTTT. Its translation: CAWSLGGTEAFF. The chain has TRBV30 and TRBJ1-1; a possible D gene is TRBD1 (5 bases). CDR1 and CDR2 (germline): GTSNPN, SVGIG (reference sequence). V gave up 2 bases and J gave up 5 bases, with 9 bases separating them. The CDR3 is 12 residues long. Full variable domain (outside the CDR3, taken from reference TRBV30 and TRBJ1-1): SQTIHQWPATLVQPVGSPLSLECTVEGTSNPNLYWYRQAAGRGLQLLFYSVGIGQISSEVPQNLSASRPQDRQFILSSKKLLLSDSGFYLCAWSLGGTEAFFGQGTRLTVV.

J is TRBJ2-5 and V is TRBV10-3; TRBD2 matches at 10 bases. Germline CDR1 reads ENHRY; CDR2 reads SYGVKD. The V gene end was trimmed by 0 bases and the J gene end by 7 bases; junction bases not matched to a gene: 8. This CDR3 spans 16 amino acids. The CDR3 DNA reads TGTGCCATCAGTGAGTCGGTAGCGGGGGGCCCGGGGACCCAGTACTTC. Its translation is CAISESVAGGPGTQYF.

A few counts support this clone. This rearrangement joins TRBV18 to TRBJ2-3, with 9 bases aligning to TRBD1. The germline CDR1 and CDR2 sequences are KGHSH and LQKENI. This CDR3 has 15 amino acids. J was trimmed by 1 base and V by 4 bases; bases with no gene match: 3. The CDR3 nucleotides read TGTGCCAGCTCACGGGACAGGGCCCGCACAGATACGCAGTATTTT. As protein: CASSRDRARTDTQYF.

This clone was observed a handful of times. V is TRBV19 and J is TRBJ1-5, with a tentative D call TRBD1 (6 bases). The CDR3 is 13 amino acids. V lost 5 bases and J lost 4, with 9 bases in between. CDR1 and CDR2 from the germline V gene are LNHDA and SQIVND (reference sequence). Here the CDR3 reads CASSSGENQPQHF. CDR3 sequence (DNA): TGTGCCAGTAGTTCAGGGGAGAATCAGCCCCAGCATTTT.

This clone was observed a handful of times. The rearrangement uses TRBV10-2 and TRBJ2-4; TRBD2 is a possible D gene (6 bases). Germline CDR1 and CDR2: WSHSY and SAAADI. This CDR3 has 17 residues. Trimming left V 8 bases short and J 0 bases short, with 20 bases between. The CDR3 coding sequence is TGCGCCAGCGGATACCCGTCAAGGGGACTAGCCAAAAACATTCAGTACTTC. Protein sequence: CASGYPSRGLAKNIQYF.

The chain has TRBV5-1 and TRBJ2-7; 7 bases align to TRBD2. After removal of 0 bases from V and 1 base from J, the junction contained 4 bases not matched to a gene. CDR3 length equals 15 residues. The germline gives CDR1 SGHRS, CDR2 YFSETQ. DNA of the CDR3: TGCGCCAGCAGCTTGGCGGCGGGGGAGTCCTACGAGCAGTACTTC. Its protein is CASSLAAGESYEQYF.

The chain has TRBV10-3 and TRBJ2-7; 7 positions agree with TRBD2. The ends lost 6 bases at V and 1 base at J; junction bases unmatched: 6. This CDR3 has 14 residues. Germline CDR1 reads ENHRY; CDR2 reads SYGVKD. For the CDR3, the DNA is TGTGCCATCAGACCGGGACTACCTTCCTACGAGCAGTACTTC. Residues: CAIRPGLPSYEQYF.

This clone was seen only a few times. The CDR3 sequence: CASSLHQGMGNQPQHF. In DNA, the CDR3 is TGTGCCAGCAGCTTACATCAGGGGATGGGCAATCAGCCCCAGCATTTT. The chain recombines TRBV5-8 with TRBJ1-5, with D perhaps TRBD1 (6 bases). V was clipped by 2 bases and J by 2 bases, with 14 bases between them. The CDR3 sequence is 16 residues long. Germline CDR1 is SGHTS and CDR2 is YDEGEE.

This chain uses TRBV19 with TRBJ2-3; 13 bases match TRBD2. This CDR3 comprises 16 residues. The junction had 6 bases not matched to a gene; V was cut back by 6 bases and J by 3 bases. Per the germline V gene, CDR1 is LNHDA and CDR2 is SQIVND (reference sequence). CDR3 sequence reads: CASRTGTSGATDTQYF. DNA of the CDR3: TGTGCCAGTAGAACCGGGACTAGCGGGGCAACAGATACGCAGTATTTT.

This clone was observed once. V usage is TRBV18 and J usage is TRBJ1-3, with D unresolved. V was pared by 0 bases and J by 2 bases, with 8 bases between. Looked up from germline, CDR1 is KGHSH and CDR2 is LQKENI. The CDR3 length is 15 residues. The CDR3 coding sequence is TGTGCCAGCTCACCACCCTCCCAGGCTGGAAACACCATATATTTT. Protein: CASSPPSQAGNTIYF.

The chain uses TRBV11-2 and TRBJ1-1, with D possibly TRBD1 on 6 matching bases. The CDR3 has 14 residues. CDR1 and CDR2 (germline): SGHAT, FQNNGV. V was pared by 3 bases and J by 4 bases, with 12 bases between. CDR3 sequence (DNA): TGTGCCAGCAGCTTCAACCAGGGGAGCACTGAAGCTTTCTTT. Amino acids: CASSFNQGSTEAFF.

The V and J genes are TRBV5-1 and TRBJ2-5, with 9 bases fitting TRBD1. The length of the CDR3 is 14 residues. V shed 4 bases and J 5 bases; nucleotides not matched to a gene: 6. Germline V gives CDR1 SGHRS, CDR2 YFSETQ. The chain's CDR3 is CASSTDRGGETQYF. The CDR3 nucleotides read TGCGCCAGCAGCACGGACAGGGGAGGGGAGACCCAGTACTTC.

This clone has a handful of counts. The chain is built from TRBV11-2 and TRBJ1-2; 9 nucleotides line up with TRBD1. The CDR3 extends over 16 amino acids. Germline values: CDR1 SGHAT, CDR2 FQNNGV. Unmatched junction bases numbered 11, after V lost 5 bases and J lost 4 bases. The CDR3 spells CASSPGQGPPLYGYTF. Here the CDR3 DNA reads TGTGCCAGCAGCCCGGGACAGGGCCCTCCCCTCTATGGCTACACCTTC.

The V and J genes are TRBV6-1 and TRBJ1-1; 8 bases match TRBD1. The J segment lost 4 bases and the V segment lost 8 bases, leaving 6 bases of the junction unmatched. This CDR3 is built from 13 residues. Germline V CDR1 and CDR2: MNHNS, SASEGT. CDR3 sequence reads: CASADRAFTEAFF. In nucleotides, the CDR3 is TGTGCCAGCGCGGACAGGGCCTTCACTGAAGCTTTCTTT.